This T cell receptor (beta chain) is from a study of blood T cell repertoires in COVID-19. Looking at the study overall: There were acute and convalescent COVID-19 samples, and they came from the United States, Italy and Spain. Sources were T cells, B-cell-depleted T cells, or PBMCs; the material itself was cDNA or gDNA.

In the authors' workflow: Researchers report that nucleated cell counts were estimated from reference gene primer amplification. Profiled with immunoSEQ multiplex PCR; TCRdb holds only in-frame clones, not every one. V and J calls plus clone size are reproduced from that table; the DNA served to infer D and trimming. The sample records about 190,000 clones, around 86% being singletons. There are 14 residues in the CDR3. The V end lost 0 bases, the J end lost 7 bases, and 9 bases lay between the germline ends. Germline CDR1 MNHEY, CDR2 SVGAGI. The sequence was collected from a man aged 40-55 years with acute or convalescent COVID-19. Input material: peripheral blood. The V and J genes are TRBV6-5 and TRBJ1-4, with a weak D call TRBD1 (5 bases). The CDR3 nucleotides read TGTGCCAGCAGTTACTCCGCCGGGGGTGAAAAACTGTTTTTT. Its translation is CASSYSAGGEKLFF.